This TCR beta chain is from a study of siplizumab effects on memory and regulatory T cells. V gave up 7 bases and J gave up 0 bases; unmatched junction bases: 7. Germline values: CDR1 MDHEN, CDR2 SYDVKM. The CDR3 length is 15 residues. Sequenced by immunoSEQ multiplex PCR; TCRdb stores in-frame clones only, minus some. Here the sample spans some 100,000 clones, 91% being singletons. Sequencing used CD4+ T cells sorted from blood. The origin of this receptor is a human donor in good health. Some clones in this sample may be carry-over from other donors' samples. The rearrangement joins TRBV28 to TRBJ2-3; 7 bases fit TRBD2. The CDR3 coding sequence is TGTGCCAGCACTTTCGCGGGGGTAAGCACAGATACGCAGTATTTT. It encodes CASTFAGVSTDTQYF.